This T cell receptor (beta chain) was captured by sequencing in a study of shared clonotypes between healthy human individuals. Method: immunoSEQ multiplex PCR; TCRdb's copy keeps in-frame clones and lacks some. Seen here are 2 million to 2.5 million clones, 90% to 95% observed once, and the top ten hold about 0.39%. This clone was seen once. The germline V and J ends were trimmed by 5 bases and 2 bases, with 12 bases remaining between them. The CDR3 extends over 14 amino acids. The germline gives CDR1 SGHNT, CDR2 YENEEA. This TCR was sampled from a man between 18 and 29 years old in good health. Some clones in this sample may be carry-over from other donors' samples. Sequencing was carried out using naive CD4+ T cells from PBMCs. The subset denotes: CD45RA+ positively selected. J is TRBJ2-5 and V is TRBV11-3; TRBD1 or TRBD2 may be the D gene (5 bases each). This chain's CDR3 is CASSLGTDQETQYF. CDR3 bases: TGTGCCAGCAGCCTGGGGACGGATCAAGAGACCCAGTACTTC. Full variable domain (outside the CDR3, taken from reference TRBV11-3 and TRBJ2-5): EAGVVQSPRYKIIEKKQPVAFWCNPISGHNTLYWYLQNLGQGPELLIRYENEEAVDDSQLPKDRFSAERLKGVDSTLKIQPAELGDSAVYLCASSLGTDQETQYFGPGTRLLVL.